The rows below give T cell receptor beta chains drawn from one sample of a study of cytomegalovirus exposure and HLA in healthy donors. The data were produced by immunoSEQ multiplex PCR, yet TCRdb's version contains in-frame clones alone and is incomplete. Of about 120,000 clones in the sample, about 8% were seen once. Sequencing was done on a sample of PBMCs. The receptors shown here come from a woman aged 40-49 years in good health and CMV-seropositive. Both conserved end residues are part of each CDR3. D genes are given only for firm matches. Size tells how often a clone was seen (once, few, many) or the class of an expanded clone, and some rows leave it out.

j_call,d_call,clone_size,v_call,cdr3_nt,cdr3_aa
TRBJ2-7,TRBD1,-,TRBV19,TGTGCCAGTAGTATAGGGGACAGGGCCTACGAGCAGTACTTC,CASSIGDRAYEQYF
TRBJ2-7,-,-,TRBV5-1,TGCGCCAGCAGCAATCTACAGGGCCGGAACCTCTCCTACGAGCAGTACTTC,CASSNLQGRNLSYEQYF
TRBJ2-2,TRBD1,-,TRBV5-4,TGTGCCAGCAGCTCGGGACAGTACACCGGGGAGCTGTTTTTT,CASSSGQYTGELFF
TRBJ1-1,-,-,TRBV18,TGTGCCAGCTCGAGATCGGCGGTTGCCAACACTGAAGCTTTCTTT,CASSRSAVANTEAFF
TRBJ1-2,-,few,TRBV18,TGTGCCAGCTCACCACCGTTCTCGGGTTATGGCTACACCTTC,CASSPPFSGYGYTF
TRBJ2-1,-,-,TRBV9,TGTGCCAGCAGCGTACGTGGGGCGCAGAATGAGCAGTTCTTC,CASSVRGAQNEQFF
TRBJ1-5,-,-,TRBV27,TGTGCCAGCAGTTTGGTGGGGAGTTATAGCAATCAGCCCCAGCATTTT,CASSLVGSYSNQPQHF
TRBJ1-1,TRBD1,-,TRBV15,TGTGCCACCAGCAGAGACAGGGGGCATACTGAAGCTTTCTTT,CATSRDRGHTEAFF
TRBJ2-3,-,few,TRBV7-2,TGTGCCAGCAGCCCCCGACAGAGCACAGATACGCAGTATTTT,CASSPRQSTDTQYF
TRBJ2-7,-,-,TRBV5-1,TGCGCCAGCAGCTTCGGGGGGCGGGAGCAGTACTTC,CASSFGGREQYF
TRBJ2-7,-,-,TRBV19,TGTGCCAGTAGTATAATACTAGGAGTCTCCTACGAGCAGTACTTC,CASSIILGVSYEQYF
TRBJ2-7,TRBD1,-,TRBV28,TGTGCCAGCAGTTTGGGGGACAGGGACTACGAGCAGTACTTC,CASSLGDRDYEQYF
TRBJ1-1,-,-,TRBV5-6,TGTGCCAGCAGCTTGGGGCAGGTCCTAAACACTGAAGCTTTCTTT,CASSLGQVLNTEAFF